One sample yielded the 6 T cell receptor beta chains listed below, sequenced in a study of radiation and T cells in renal cell carcinoma. Measured with immunoSEQ multiplex PCR; TCRdb has only the in-frame clones, and not every one. The sample lists about 49,000 clones; 65% to 90% were seen once. Time point noted: baseline pretreatment blood. Described treatment: 15 Gy SBRT to primary tumor, nephrectomy 4 weeks later. Specimen: blood, collected from a patient whose treatment included radiotherapy and nephrectomy. Source of these receptors: a woman in her sixties or seventies with renal cell carcinoma.

The J gene is TRBJ1-3, the V gene TRBV9, with D possibly being TRBD1 (6 bases). The CDR3 has 16 amino acids. V shed 4 bases and J shed 0 bases, with 14 bases lying between them. Germline assignment: CDR1 SGDLS and CDR2 YYNGEE. CDR3 nucleotides: TGTGCCAGCAGCATAGGGGGGGCTCTCTCTGGAAACACCATATATTTT. Protein product: CASSIGGALSGNTIYF.

V gene TRBV9 combines with J gene TRBJ2-2; the match to TRBD2 covers 9 bases. The length of the CDR3 is 16 residues. Germline trimming cut 3 bases from V and 2 bases from J; bases unmatched to any gene: 5. Germline V lookup: CDR1 SGDLS, CDR2 YYNGEE. The CDR3 here is CASSASGGINTGELFF. CDR3 DNA sequence: TGTGCCAGCAGCGCCAGCGGGGGGATAAACACCGGGGAGCTGTTTTTT.

This chain joins TRBV5-1 and TRBJ2-1; D call uncertain. The CDR3 has 13 amino acids. Trimming removed 3 bases at V and 7 bases at J, with 11 bases between. Germline-derived CDR1 and CDR2 are SGHRS and YFSETQ. DNA of the CDR3: TGCGCCAGCAGCTCCCGGGCACCGAATGAGCAGTTCTTC. Translated, it gives CASSSRAPNEQFF.

V usage is TRBV5-6 and J usage is TRBJ1-1; D not resolved. Germline assignment: CDR1 SGHDT and CDR2 YYEEEE. V was trimmed by 0 bases and J by 2 bases, leaving 8 bases between them. The length of the CDR3 is 14 residues. The CDR3 bases are TGTGCCAGCAGCTTGGGGGCCCTTAACACTGAAGCTTTCTTT. This codes for CASSLGALNTEAFF. Using reference TRBV5-6 and TRBJ1-1 for the parts outside the CDR3, the full variable domain is DAGVTQSPTHLIKTRGQQVTLRCSPKSGHDTVSWYQQALGQGPQFIFQYYEEEERQRGNFPDRFSGHQFPNYSSELNVNALLLGDSALYLCASSLGALNTEAFFGQGTRLTVV.

This chain connects TRBV25-1 to TRBJ1-2; D is unclear. The V end was cut by 4 bases, the J end by 7 bases, with 7 bases between. From germline, CDR1 is MGHDK and CDR2 SYGVNS. The CDR3 covers 11 residues. CDR3 in DNA: TGTGCCAGCAGTGTCCTAGGTGGCTACACCTTC. Its translation: CASSVLGGYTF.

The V gene is TRBV19, the J gene TRBJ2-3, with D perhaps TRBD2 (5 bases). Trimming removed 5 bases at V and 4 bases at J, with 13 bases between. The CDR3 spans 14 residues. Germline CDR1 reads LNHDA; CDR2 reads SQIVND (reference sequence). CDR3 sequence reads: CASSFVGEADTQYF. Here the CDR3 DNA reads TGTGCCAGTAGTTTTGTCGGGGAAGCAGATACGCAGTATTTT.